What follows are 32 T cell receptor beta chains derived from one specimen sequenced in a study of PD-1 blockade in classical Hodgkin lymphoma. Relapse was seen in all patients after autologous stem cell transplantation, and brentuximab vedotin exposure was variable. Clones were read by immunoSEQ multiplex PCR, and TCRdb kept only the in-frame ones, dropping some. In the table there are 66,000 or so clones, 70% to 75% of which are singletons. The material was peripheral blood mononuclear cells (PBMCs), obtained before the second cycle of nivolumab. These receptors came from a human donor with classical Hodgkin lymphoma.

V gene TRBV10-1 combines with J gene TRBJ2-1; 9 bases are a match to TRBD2. With 0 bases clipped from V and 4 bases from J, the junction kept 4 bases outside the gene matches. CDR1 is WNHNN and CDR2 is SYGVQD in the germline V gene (reference sequence). The CDR3 totals 16 residues. CDR3 DNA sequence: TGCGCCAGCAGTGAGTCTGGCGGGGGGGCTTACAATGAGCAGTTCTTC. This gives the protein CASSESGGGAYNEQFF.

V gene TRBV19 combines with J gene TRBJ2-3; 13 nucleotides agree with TRBD2. Germline V lookup: CDR1 LNHDA, CDR2 SQIVND (reference sequence). V lost 6 bases, J lost 3 bases, and 3 bases stayed unmatched. The CDR3 spans 15 residues. The chain's CDR3 is CASRPLAGGTDTQYF. The CDR3 DNA reads TGTGCCAGTAGGCCACTAGCGGGGGGGACAGATACGCAGTATTTT.

This clone was counted between two and nine times. The J gene is TRBJ1-2, the V gene TRBV18; possible D gene TRBD1, 5 bases. Trimming shortened V by 3 bases and J by 6 bases, and 11 bases separated the two germline ends. CDR3 length equals 13 residues. Germline CDR1 and CDR2: KGHSH and LQKENI. The chain's CDR3 is CASSPRGGDGYTF. CDR3 nucleotide sequence: TGTGCCAGCTCACCCCGGGGGGGGGATGGCTACACCTTC.

The chain joins TRBV19 to TRBJ1-5; D is unresolved. This CDR3 spans 13 amino acids. Germline V gene data show CDR1 as LNHDA and CDR2 as SQIVND (reference sequence). V was shortened by 0 bases and J by 7 bases, with 7 bases between the two germline ends. The CDR3 loop is CASSIDRWQPQHF. CDR3 DNA sequence: TGTGCCAGTAGTATAGATCGGTGGCAGCCCCAGCATTTT.

This clone was observed a handful of times. The chain uses TRBV11-2 and TRBJ1-2, with D possibly matching TRBD1 (6 bases). The V gene's germline CDR1 is SGHAT and CDR2 FQNNGV. Trimming took off 7 bases at V and 7 bases at J, with 22 bases between the two ends. The length of the CDR3 is 15 residues. This CDR3 reads CASTLDRLRGGGYTF. The CDR3 DNA sequence: TGTGCCAGCACCCTCGACAGGCTCCGCGGTGGTGGCTACACCTTC.

The chain couples TRBV5-1 to TRBJ2-1, with TRBD2 matching over 9 bases. Germline CDR1 is SGHRS and CDR2 is YFSETQ. The V segment lost 4 bases and the J segment 1 base; nucleotides outside the gene matches: 3. There are 15 residues in the CDR3. CDR3: CASSPSGGSYNEQFF. The CDR3, as DNA: TGCGCCAGCAGCCCGAGCGGGGGGTCCTACAATGAGCAGTTCTTC.

The chain has TRBV30 and TRBJ1-1; no firm D call. Per the germline V gene, CDR1 is GTSNPN and CDR2 is SVGIG (reference sequence). The ends were cut back, 2 bases at V and 6 bases at J, with 7 bases in the middle. The CDR3 has 11 residues. CDR3 region: CAWSPSSEAFF. The CDR3, as DNA: TGTGCCTGGAGTCCCAGCTCTGAAGCTTTCTTT.

This chain connects TRBV5-1 to TRBJ2-2; 11 bases line up with TRBD1. Germline V gene sequence: CDR1 SGHRS, CDR2 YFSETQ. The length of the CDR3 is 15 residues. The J segment lost 5 bases and the V segment lost 4 bases, leaving 4 bases of the junction unmatched. The CDR3 region is CASSKDRGPTGELFF. The CDR3 DNA is TGCGCCAGCAGCAAGGACAGGGGGCCGACCGGGGAGCTGTTTTTT.

The CDR3 coding sequence is TGTGCCAGTAGTTCAGGGGCCGCAACTAATGAAAAACTGTTTTTT. This encodes CASSSGAATNEKLFF. The chain carries TRBV19 and TRBJ1-4; tentative D call: TRBD1 (6 bases). The germline CDR1 and CDR2 sequences are LNHDA and SQIVND (reference sequence). V was shortened by 5 bases and J by 0 bases, with 10 bases between the two germline ends. The CDR3 contains 15 residues.

The CDR3 sequence is CASSQSGPLNEQFF. The CDR3 DNA is TGCGCCAGCAGTCAATCGGGACCTCTCAATGAGCAGTTCTTC. The V and J genes are TRBV23-1 and TRBJ2-1; perhaps D is TRBD1 or TRBD2 (5 bases each). TRBV23-1 is labeled an ORF, and its function is uncertain. This CDR3 comprises 14 residues. V shed 0 bases and J shed 6 bases, with 9 bases lying between them.

This clone appeared a few times. The rearrangement joins TRBV7-3 to TRBJ1-2, with no clear D. CDR1 and CDR2 (germline): SGHTA, FQGTGA. V dropped 2 bases and J dropped 7 bases, with 11 bases sitting between them. The CDR3 covers 13 residues. This CDR3 is CASSLVGTGGYTF. CDR3 sequence (DNA): TGTGCCAGCAGCTTAGTAGGCACCGGTGGCTACACCTTC.

V and J are TRBV6-5 and TRBJ2-7; D unclear. CDR1 and CDR2 (germline): MNHEY, SVGAGI. The ends were cut back, 2 bases at V and 3 bases at J, with 8 bases in the middle. The CDR3 has 13 residues. CDR3 nucleotide sequence: TGTGCCAGCAGTTACAGTATCAGCTACGAGCAGTACTTC. Translation gives CASSYSISYEQYF.

J is TRBJ1-1 and V is TRBV27; 8 bases line up with TRBD1. V was clipped by 6 bases and J by 6 bases; unmatched bases: 9. This CDR3 contains 14 residues. Germline V gene lookup returns CDR1 MNHEY and CDR2 SMNVEV (reference sequence). The CDR3 is CASSRDRWKAEAFF. In nucleotides, the CDR3 is TGTGCCAGCAGCCGGGACAGGTGGAAAGCTGAAGCTTTCTTT.

Many counts were recorded for this clone. The chain has TRBV7-8 and TRBJ2-7; D gene unclear. CDR3 length: 15 amino acids. The V end was cut by 2 bases, the J end by 0 bases, with 11 bases between. Germline CDR1 reads SGHVS; CDR2 reads FQNEAQ. CDR3 sequence: CASSLMPFSSYEQYF. The CDR3 DNA reads TGTGCCAGCAGCTTAATGCCATTTAGCTCCTACGAGCAGTACTTC.

Judged by abundance, this clone is medium-sized (0.01 to 0.1%). The V gene is TRBV14, the J gene TRBJ2-5, with 10 bases matching TRBD1. The V and J ends lost 6 bases and 2 bases, in that order; junction bases with no gene match: 9. CDR1 and CDR2 from the germline V gene are SGHDN and FVKESK. There are 16 residues in the CDR3. DNA of the CDR3: TGTGCCAGCAGTCTCCGAGGACAGGGGGTACAAGAGACCCAGTACTTC. Its protein product is CASSLRGQGVQETQYF.

This clone has a handful of counts. The J gene is TRBJ2-6, the V gene TRBV5-1; unclear D gene. The CDR3 length is 15 residues. The V end was cut by 3 bases, the J end by 1 base, with 8 bases between. Looked up from germline, CDR1 is SGHRS and CDR2 is YFSETQ. The CDR3: CASSWAASGANVLTF. CDR3 coding DNA: TGCGCCAGCAGCTGGGCGGCGTCTGGGGCCAACGTCCTGACTTTC.

This clone has more than one count but fewer than ten. V and J are TRBV19 and TRBJ1-1; D gene uncertain. V was trimmed by 11 bases and J by 8 bases, leaving 12 bases between them. The CDR3 length is 10 residues. Germline values: CDR1 LNHDA, CDR2 SQIVND (reference sequence). As DNA, the CDR3 is TGTGCCGTGGGGTTAGGCGAAGCTTTCTTT. Translated, it gives CAVGLGEAFF.

This clone was seen a handful of times. V usage is TRBV11-2 and J usage is TRBJ1-1, with D uncertain. V lost 2 bases and J lost 8, with 12 bases in between. CDR3 length: 13 residues. Germline V gene sequence: CDR1 SGHAT, CDR2 FQNNGV. The CDR3 here is CASSLISGVEAFF. For the CDR3, the DNA is TGTGCCAGCAGCTTAATTTCAGGAGTAGAAGCTTTCTTT.

The chain uses TRBV4-1 and TRBJ2-1, with TRBD2 matching over 9 bases. J was trimmed by 8 bases and V by 0 bases; bases with no gene match: 8. The germline V gene encodes CDR1 MGHRA and CDR2 YSYEKL. There are 16 residues in the CDR3. The CDR3, as DNA: TGCGCCAGCAGCCAAGATGGTACTAGCGGGTGGGATGAGCAGTTCTTC. It specifies CASSQDGTSGWDEQFF.

The chain recombines TRBV11-2 with TRBJ2-3; D uncertain. Germline-derived CDR1 and CDR2 are SGHAT and FQNNGV. The CDR3 extends over 15 amino acids. V was trimmed by 7 bases and J by 0 bases, leaving 14 bases between them. The CDR3 spells CASTLGGVSTDTQYF. CDR3 DNA: TGTGCCAGCACCCTAGGTGGGGTTAGCACAGATACGCAGTATTTT.

J is TRBJ2-1 and V is TRBV30; D gene uncertain. V shed 3 bases and J shed 0 bases, with 12 bases lying between them. Per germline, CDR1 GTSNPN and CDR2 SVGIG (reference sequence). CDR3 length: 15 residues. The CDR3 coding sequence is TGTGCCTGGAGGGACGAAATTAGCTCCTACAATGAGCAGTTCTTC. It encodes CAWRDEISSYNEQFF.

The V call is TRBV20-1, the J call TRBJ1-1; D possibly corresponds to TRBD1 (5 bases). The V end was cut by 3 bases, the J end by 11 bases, with 13 bases between. Germline assignment: CDR1 DFQATT and CDR2 SNEGSKA (reference sequence). The length of the CDR3 is 11 residues. The CDR3 loop is CSARFAPGAFF. The DNA for the CDR3 is TGCAGTGCTAGGTTCGCCCCAGGGGCTTTCTTT.

This clone was seen only once. The gene calls are TRBV6-1 and TRBJ1-5, with D unclear. Trimming stripped 2 bases from V and 7 bases from J, with 15 bases between. From germline, CDR1 is MNHNS and CDR2 SASEGT. This CDR3 is 15 amino acids long. The CDR3 DNA reads TGTGCCAGCAGTGAACATTGGACCCTCGGCCAGCCCCAGCATTTT. This gives the protein CASSEHWTLGQPQHF.

The V and J genes are TRBV10-2 and TRBJ1-4, with 11 bases matching TRBD1. This CDR3 is built from 14 residues. Germline V gene lookup returns CDR1 WSHSY and CDR2 SAAADI. V was pared by 6 bases and J by 7 bases, with 4 bases of the junction left unmatched. CDR3 DNA: TGCGCCAGCAGGGACAGGGGGCTGGGTGAAAAACTGTTTTTT. This codes for CASRDRGLGEKLFF.

The chain employs TRBV6-5 and TRBJ1-2; D gene unclear. V lost 10 bases to trimming and J lost 0 bases, with 15 bases between them. CDR3 length: 14 residues. Germline values: CDR1 MNHEY, CDR2 SVGAGI. This CDR3 reads CATISSPPNYGYTF. For the CDR3, the DNA is TGTGCCACCATCTCAAGCCCCCCTAACTATGGCTACACCTTC.

A few counts support this clone. The chain combines TRBV2 with TRBJ2-7; 7 nucleotides match TRBD1. Germline V gene data show CDR1 as SNHLY and CDR2 as FYNNEI. This CDR3 is built from 14 residues. Unmatched junction bases numbered 13, after V lost 8 bases and J lost 6 bases. The CDR3 sequence: CASGEQLTGIEQYF. In DNA, the CDR3 is TGTGCCAGCGGGGAGCAATTGACAGGGATCGAGCAGTACTTC. Full variable domain (missing parts from reference TRBV2 and TRBJ2-7): EPEVTQTPSHQVTQMGQEVILRCVPISNHLYFYWYRQILGQKVEFLVSFYNNEISEKSEIFDDQFSVERPDGSNFTLKIRSTKLEDSAMYFCASGEQLTGIEQYFGPGTRLTVT.

J is TRBJ1-1 and V is TRBV15, with 9 bases fitting TRBD1. The CDR3 spans 17 residues. Losses at the gene ends were 3 bases for V and 4 bases for J; bases not matched to a gene: 12. Germline-derived CDR1 and CDR2 are LNHNV and YYDKDF (reference sequence). CDR3 bases: TGTGCCACCAGCAGGGGACAGGGATCCCCAAACCCCACTGAAGCTTTCTTT. Protein sequence: CATSRGQGSPNPTEAFF. The full variable domain, rest sourced from reference TRBV15 and TRBJ1-1, is DAMVIQNPRYQVTQFGKPVTLSCSQTLNHNVMYWYQQKSSQAPKLLFHYYDKDFNNEADTPDNFQSRRPNTSFCFLDIRSPGLGDTAMYLCATSRGQGSPNPTEAFFGQGTRLTVV.

This clone was picked up a small number of times. The chain carries TRBV28 and TRBJ1-5; D may be TRBD1 (5 bases). This CDR3 spans 14 amino acids. Deletions cut 1 base from V and 7 bases from J, with 11 bases between. Germline CDR1 reads MDHEN; CDR2 reads SYDVKM. The CDR3 loop is CASSLFREGQPQHF. CDR3 bases: TGTGCCAGCAGTTTATTCAGGGAAGGGCAGCCCCAGCATTTT.

The chain recombines TRBV19 with TRBJ1-5; weak D call: TRBD1 (6 bases). Germline CDR1 is LNHDA and CDR2 is SQIVND (reference sequence). This CDR3 is 11 amino acids long. The germline V and J ends were trimmed by 11 bases and 7 bases, with 12 bases remaining between them. The CDR3 DNA reads as TGTGCCGCAGGGGCGGTACAGCCCCAGCATTTT. Protein sequence: CAAGAVQPQHF. Together with reference TRBV19 and TRBJ1-5, the CDR3 gives the full variable domain: DGGITQSPKYLFRKEGQNVTLSCEQNLNHDAMYWYRQDPGQGLRLIYYSQIVNDFQKGDIAEGYSVSREKKESFPLTVTSAQKNPTAFYLCAAGAVQPQHFGDGTRLSIL.

J is TRBJ2-7 and V is TRBV6-5, with a tentative D call TRBD2 (6 bases). CDR1 is MNHEY and CDR2 is SVGAGI in the germline V gene. V lost 11 bases to trimming and J lost 6 bases, with 23 bases between them. This CDR3 comprises 14 residues. CDR3 residues: CASTPGVALGEQYF. The CDR3 bases are TGTGCCTCTACCCCGGGGGTAGCATTGGGCGAGCAGTACTTC.

V and J are TRBV15 and TRBJ2-1; a weak D match, TRBD2 (5 bases). Germline V gives CDR1 LNHNV, CDR2 YYDKDF (reference sequence). The CDR3 contains 16 residues. Deletions cut 2 bases from V and 5 bases from J, with 16 bases between. The CDR3 nucleotides are TGTGCCACCAGCAGAATGAGCGGCCAAGAGAACAATGAGCAGTTCTTC. Translating gives CATSRMSGQENNEQFF.

J is TRBJ2-1 and V is TRBV2; no clear D. Trimming shortened V by 10 bases and J by 3 bases, and 13 bases separated the two germline ends. CDR1 is SNHLY, CDR2 FYNNEI, per germline. The CDR3 has 13 residues. The CDR3 protein is CATSLMGYNEQFF. The CDR3 coding sequence is TGTGCCACTTCCCTAATGGGCTACAATGAGCAGTTCTTC.